This entry is about one T cell receptor (beta chain). The antigen is not known. V dropped 8 bases and J dropped 4 bases, with 15 bases sitting between them. Germline V gene data show CDR1 as ENHRY and CDR2 as SYGVKD. The CDR3 is 13 residues long. This sample's TCRbeta library carried unique molecular identifier barcodes. One entry per CDR3 protein, called by TCRdb with MiXCR from the PCR reads. The sample consists of 530,000 or so distinct CDR3 sequences, 27% of them appearing once. This sample stems from a study of T-cell reconstitution after alpha-beta-depleted transplantation in children. Points from the study as a whole: TCRbeta diversity was high at day 60 in some patients (a result of surviving recipient T cells and thymic progenitors).

The clonotype originates from a boy in the first two years of life with Wiskott-Aldrich syndrome, due to receive a stem cell transplant. The chain recombines TRBV10-3 with TRBJ2-7; D is tentatively TRBD1 or TRBD2 (5 bases each). The specimen comprised PBMCs, sampled before TCRalphabeta/CD19-depleted stem cell transplant. The CDR3: CAIGGAGAYEQYF. As DNA, the CDR3 is TGTGCCATCGGTGGGGCGGGCGCGTACGAGCAGTACTTC.